This entry concerns a single T cell receptor (beta chain). Its specificity is not known. The data were obtained in a study of brain T cells in children with intractable seizures. Notes on the study in general: Patients' HCMV serostatus was unknown; virus specificity rests on CDR3 similarity alone.

Noted time point: blood from clinic visit 5 months post-surgery; TSC patient then seizure free. Only cases whose brain tissue showed the highest T cell transcript signatures were sequenced. Produced via immunoSEQ multiplex PCR; TCRdb's table is partial and in-frame only. The data hold about 340,000 clones, with 93% observed a single time. The TCR comes from a boy younger than two with tuberous sclerosis and intractable seizures. The sequencing used peripheral blood, collected more than 4 months after surgery.

The CDR3 DNA follows: TGTGCCAGCTCACCTGGGGGAGAAAACTATGGCTACACCTTC. It codes for CASSPGGENYGYTF. This sequence joins TRBV18 and TRBJ1-2, with D tentatively TRBD1 (5 bases). V lost 3 bases and J lost 2, with 10 bases in between. The CDR3 extends over 14 amino acids. Germline loops: CDR1 KGHSH, CDR2 LQKENI.